Each of the 15 T cell receptor beta chains below was sequenced from the same sample in a study of cytomegalovirus exposure and HLA in healthy donors. The PCR employed 60 Vbeta primers together with 13 Jbeta primers. Clones were sequenced by immunoSEQ multiplex PCR, and TCRdb holds only the in-frame ones, with some missing. The sample holds 170,000 or so clones, under 90% seen once. Sequencing was done on a sample of PBMCs. These TCRs come from a man aged 18 to 29 in good health and CMV-seronegative.

This chain links TRBV15 with TRBJ2-3, with 9 bases lining up with TRBD1. V dropped 0 bases and J dropped 0; count of bases not matched to a gene: 7. Germline-derived CDR1 and CDR2 are LNHNV and YYDKDF (reference sequence). This CDR3 is built from 18 residues. CDR3 nucleotide sequence: TGTGCCACCAGCAGAGAAACGGGACAGGGAGATAGCACAGATACGCAGTATTTT. Translation: CATSRETGQGDSTDTQYF. Full variable domain (remainder filled in from reference TRBV15 and TRBJ2-3): DAMVIQNPRYQVTQFGKPVTLSCSQTLNHNVMYWYQQKSSQAPKLLFHYYDKDFNNEADTPDNFQSRRPNTSFCFLDIRSPGLGDTAMYLCATSRETGQGDSTDTQYFGPGTRLTVL.

The chain combines TRBV7-2 with TRBJ1-2, with D perhaps TRBD1 (5 bases). Germline CDR1 SGHTA, CDR2 FQGNSA. Trimming stripped 2 bases from V and 7 bases from J, with 11 bases between. CDR3 length equals 13 residues. CDR3 bases: TGTGCCAGCAGCTTAACTCAGGGAAGTGGCTACACCTTC. Translated, it gives CASSLTQGSGYTF.

The chain combines TRBV6-4 with TRBJ2-1, with 7 bases aligning to TRBD2. Germline CDR1 reads MRHNA; CDR2 reads SNTAGT. Trimming at V came to 5 bases and at J to 9 bases, leaving 7 bases not matched to a gene. CDR3 length equals 13 residues. The chain's CDR3 is CASSSGRGAEQFF. CDR3 in DNA: TGTGCCAGCAGTTCGGGGAGGGGAGCTGAGCAGTTCTTC.

V gene TRBV2 combines with J gene TRBJ1-1; 10 positions match TRBD1. This CDR3 region has 16 residues. V was pared by 5 bases and J by 0 bases, with 6 bases of the junction left unmatched. Germline V gene sequence: CDR1 SNHLY, CDR2 FYNNEI. For the CDR3, the DNA is TGTGCCAGCAGTTCCCGGGACAGGGGCATGAACACTGAAGCTTTCTTT. It encodes CASSSRDRGMNTEAFF.

This clone was found a few times. The V and J genes are TRBV5-1 and TRBJ2-7; TRBD1 aligns across 9 bases. V lost 5 bases to trimming and J lost 2 bases; unmatched junction nucleotides: 5. Per the germline V gene, CDR1 is SGHRS and CDR2 is YFSETQ. There are 14 residues in the CDR3. This chain's CDR3 is CASSPGTGTYEQYF. In DNA, the CDR3 is TGCGCCAGCAGTCCCGGGACAGGGACCTACGAGCAGTACTTC.

This clone was found a few times. The chain employs TRBV4-1 and TRBJ2-3; D possibly corresponds to TRBD2 (5 bases). The length of the CDR3 is 15 residues. The germline gives CDR1 MGHRA, CDR2 YSYEKL. Trimming cost V 1 base and J 0 bases, with 8 bases left between them. CDR3 loop: CASSQGERSTDTQYF. CDR3 nucleotides: TGCGCCAGCAGCCAAGGGGAGCGGAGCACAGATACGCAGTATTTT.

The V gene is TRBV7-3, the J gene TRBJ2-3, with 7 bases matching TRBD2. The V gene's germline CDR1 is SGHTA and CDR2 FQGTGA. The CDR3 is 14 residues long. V shed 5 bases, J shed 1 base, and the junction held 3 bases outside the gene matches. CDR3 residues: CASSERDGTDTQYF. CDR3 nucleotide sequence: TGTGCCAGCAGCGAGCGGGACGGCACAGATACGCAGTATTTT.

The J gene is TRBJ2-1, the V gene TRBV7-3; D ambiguous. V lost 5 bases and J lost 8, with 13 bases in between. The CDR3 is 13 amino acids. In germline, CDR1 is SGHTA, CDR2 FQGTGA. This CDR3 is CASSPLLSDEQFF. CDR3 DNA sequence: TGTGCCAGCAGCCCCTTACTGTCCGATGAGCAGTTCTTC.

This chain joins TRBV5-4 and TRBJ1-1; TRBD1 matches 11 bases. The junction had 13 bases not matched to a gene; V was cut back by 2 bases and J by 10 bases. In germline, CDR1 is SGHNT, CDR2 YYREEE (reference sequence). The CDR3 spans 16 residues. CDR3 DNA: TGTGCCAGCAGCTTACAGGGACAGGGGGAGTTTCTGGTAGCTTTCTTT. It codes for CASSLQGQGEFLVAFF.

The V call is TRBV2, the J call TRBJ1-2; a weak D match, TRBD1 (5 bases). This CDR3 is built from 11 residues. The germline V gene has CDR1 SNHLY and CDR2 FYNNEI. Trimming shortened V by 9 bases and J by 8 bases, and 13 bases separated the two germline ends. CDR3 bases: TGTGCCAGGGACCAGGGTGGCGGCTACACCTTC. This sequence encodes CARDQGGGYTF.

The V and J genes are TRBV19 and TRBJ2-7, with D possibly matching TRBD2 (6 bases). V lost 1 base to trimming and J lost 2 bases, with 12 bases between them. The V gene's germline CDR1 is LNHDA and CDR2 SQIVND (reference sequence). The CDR3 sequence is 15 residues long. This CDR3 reads CASSIAGGIPYEQYF. In DNA form, the CDR3 reads TGTGCCAGTAGTATAGCCGGGGGTATCCCCTACGAGCAGTACTTC.

The gene calls are TRBV25-1 and TRBJ1-1; 10 nucleotides agree with TRBD1. Germline V lookup: CDR1 MGHDK, CDR2 SYGVNS. The CDR3 consists of 17 residues. The junction had 7 bases not matched to a gene; V was cut back by 0 bases and J by 3 bases. CDR3 region: CASSEYGRTGGDTEAFF. For the CDR3, the DNA is TGTGCCAGCAGTGAATACGGGAGGACAGGGGGTGACACTGAAGCTTTCTTT.

This clone was picked up one time. V and J are TRBV18 and TRBJ1-4; TRBD1 agrees at 7 bases. Looked up from germline, CDR1 is KGHSH and CDR2 is LQKENI. The CDR3 consists of 15 residues. After removal of 2 bases from V and 7 bases from J, the junction contained 7 bases not matched to a gene. The CDR3 DNA follows: TGTGCCAGCTCACCAGAGGTCAACAGGGGTGAAAAACTGTTTTTT. It translates to CASSPEVNRGEKLFF.

There are a few counts of this clone. The rearrangement uses TRBV7-9 and TRBJ1-4, with a possible D match to TRBD1 (5 bases). This CDR3 region has 15 residues. Germline V lookup: CDR1 SEHNR, CDR2 FQNEAQ (reference sequence). V lost 6 bases, J lost 0 bases, and 11 bases lay in between. CDR3 DNA: TGTGCCAGCAGTTCATCACAGGCAACTAATGAAAAACTGTTTTTT. Translating it yields CASSSSQATNEKLFF.

The gene calls are TRBV6-4 and TRBJ1-1, with D maybe TRBD1 (6 bases). This CDR3 region has 14 residues. CDR1 is MRHNA, CDR2 SNTAGT, per germline. Between the trimmed V and J ends, which lost 3 bases and 1 base, there was a span of 9 bases. The CDR3 DNA sequence: TGTGCCAGCAGTGAAAAGGGGGAGAACACTGAAGCTTTCTTT. This sequence encodes CASSEKGENTEAFF.